The clone carrying this T cell receptor (beta chain) has a handful of counts. Its specificity is unknown. The record originates from a study of vaccination effects on CD4 cells after COVID-19. Germline V lookup: CDR1 SEHNR, CDR2 FQNEAQ (reference sequence). Trimming removed 11 bases from V and 5 bases from J, with 19 bases in between. The CDR3 covers 15 residues. Findings and limits, study-wide: Clones from infection and from vaccination both contracted markedly late after vaccination.

Pools of viral peptides were used by the ViraFEST assay to expand antigen-specific CD4+ T cells ahead of sequencing. Subsequent to a culture period of under 11 days, CD4+ T cells were isolated. The vaccine recipients had no prior SARS-CoV-2 infection, with negative nucleocapsid antibodies. Half the medium was replaced with IL-2 medium on days 3 and 7. Method: immunoSEQ multiplex PCR; TCRdb's copy keeps in-frame clones and lacks some. The sample gives 20,000 to 30,000 clones, roughly 74% of which show up once; more than 3% is in the top ten. The V gene is TRBV7-9, the J gene TRBJ1-6; a weak D match, TRBD1 (6 bases). This clonotype originated in a human donor who received a COVID-19 vaccine. The sequenced sample was CD4+ T cells from PBMCs cultured with SARS-CoV-2 spike peptides, obtained before COVID-19 vaccination. CDR3 region: CAPPPGAKHNSPLHF. DNA for the CDR3: TGTGCCCCCCCGCCAGGGGCTAAACATAATTCACCCCTCCACTTT.